This T cell receptor beta chain came from a study of blood T cell repertoires in COVID-19. Overall study: The origin of the acute and convalescent COVID-19 samples was the United States, Italy and Spain. Sample material is recorded as cDNA or gDNA derived from T cells, B-cell-depleted T cells, or PBMCs.

This clone has only one observation. Trimming removed 2 bases at V and 3 bases at J, with 10 bases between. The CDR3 runs 14 residues. Germline V gene sequence: CDR1 SGHNT, CDR2 YENEEA. Per the study methods: Reference gene primer amplification gave nucleated cell count estimates. Method: immunoSEQ multiplex PCR; TCRdb's copy keeps in-frame clones and lacks some. V, J and clone size are taken as reported in that table, and D and trimming were inferred from the DNA itself. The sample gives about 120,000 clones, 78% of which show up once; 2.3% is in the top ten. The V call is TRBV11-3, the J call TRBJ2-5; tentatively, D is TRBD2 (6 bases). Sequenced input: peripheral blood. This clonotype was obtained from a man aged 70-80 years with acute or convalescent COVID-19. This chain's CDR3 is CASSLFGGKETQYF. CDR3 sequence (DNA): TGTGCCAGCAGCTTATTCGGAGGGAAAGAGACCCAGTACTTC.